This T cell receptor (beta chain) originates from a study of cytomegalovirus exposure and HLA in healthy donors. Notes on the study in general: Rare TCR sequences dominated, though some public TCRs recurred in many donors. The authors reported that TCR beta sequences could predict HLA-A and HLA-B alleles. These predictions were accurate for most subjects in the first cohort.

Everyone who donated was a healthy bone marrow donor. V lost 1 base, J lost 6 bases, and 8 bases stayed unmatched. Germline CDR1 SGHDN, CDR2 FVKESK. The CDR3 has 18 residues. In regard to this clone: The antigen is unknown.

The study ran its PCR with 60 Vbeta and 13 Jbeta primers. Some clones are missing from TCRdb's copy, which holds only in-frame ones; the method was immunoSEQ multiplex PCR. Here the sample spans about 190,000 clones, approximately 80% being singletons. The sequenced material came from PBMCs. The source of this sequence is a woman aged 18-29 years in good health and CMV-seronegative. The rearrangement uses TRBV14 and TRBJ2-1; 14 bases are a match to TRBD2. CDR3 protein: CASSQVLPGTSGSNEQFF. CDR3 in DNA: TGTGCCAGCAGCCAAGTCCTTCCCGGGACTAGCGGGAGCAATGAGCAGTTCTTC.